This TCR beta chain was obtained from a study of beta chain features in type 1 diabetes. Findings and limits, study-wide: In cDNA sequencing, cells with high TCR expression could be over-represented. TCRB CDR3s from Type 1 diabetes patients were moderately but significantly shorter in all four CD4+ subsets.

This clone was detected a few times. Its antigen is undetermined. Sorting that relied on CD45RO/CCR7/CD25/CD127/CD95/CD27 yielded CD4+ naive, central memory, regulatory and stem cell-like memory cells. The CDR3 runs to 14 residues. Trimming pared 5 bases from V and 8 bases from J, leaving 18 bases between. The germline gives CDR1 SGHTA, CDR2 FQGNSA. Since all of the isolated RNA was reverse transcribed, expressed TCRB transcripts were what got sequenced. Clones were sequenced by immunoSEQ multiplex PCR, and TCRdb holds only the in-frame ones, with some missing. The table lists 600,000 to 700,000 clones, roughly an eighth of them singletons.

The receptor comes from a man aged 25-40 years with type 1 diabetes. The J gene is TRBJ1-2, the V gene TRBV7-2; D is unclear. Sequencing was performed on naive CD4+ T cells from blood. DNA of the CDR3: TGTGCCAGCAGCCTAAAGCCAGGATCGGAGGGCTACACCTTC. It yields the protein CASSLKPGSEGYTF. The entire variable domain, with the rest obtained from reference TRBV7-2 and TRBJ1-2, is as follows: GAGVSQSPSNKVTEKGKDVELRCDPISGHTALYWYRQSLGQGLEFLIYFQGNSAPDKSGLPSDRFSAERTGGSVSTLTIQRTQQEDSAVYLCASSLKPGSEGYTFGSGTRLTVV.